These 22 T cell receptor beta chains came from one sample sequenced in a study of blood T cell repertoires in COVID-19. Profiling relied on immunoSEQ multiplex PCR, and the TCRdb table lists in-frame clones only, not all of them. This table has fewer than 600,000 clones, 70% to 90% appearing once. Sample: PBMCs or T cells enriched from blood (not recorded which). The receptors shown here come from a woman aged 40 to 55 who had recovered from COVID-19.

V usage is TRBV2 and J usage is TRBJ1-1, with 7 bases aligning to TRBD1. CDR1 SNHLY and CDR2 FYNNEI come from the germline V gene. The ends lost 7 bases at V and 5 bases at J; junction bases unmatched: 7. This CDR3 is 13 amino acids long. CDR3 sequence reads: CASTLTGETEAFF. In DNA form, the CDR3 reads TGTGCCAGCACCCTCACAGGGGAGACTGAAGCTTTCTTT.

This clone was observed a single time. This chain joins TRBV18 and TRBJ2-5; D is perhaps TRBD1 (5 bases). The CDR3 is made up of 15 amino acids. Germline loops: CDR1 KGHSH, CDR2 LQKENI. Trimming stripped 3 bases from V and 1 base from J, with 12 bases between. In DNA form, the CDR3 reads TGTGCCAGCTCACCGGGGCAGGCACCCCAAGAGACCCAGTACTTC. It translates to CASSPGQAPQETQYF. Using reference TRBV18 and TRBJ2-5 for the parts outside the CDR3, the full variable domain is NAGVMQNPRHLVRRRGQEARLRCSPMKGHSHVYWYRQLPEEGLKFMVYLQKENIIDESGMPKERFSAEFPKEGPSILRIQQVVRGDSAAYFCASSPGQAPQETQYFGPGTRLLVL.

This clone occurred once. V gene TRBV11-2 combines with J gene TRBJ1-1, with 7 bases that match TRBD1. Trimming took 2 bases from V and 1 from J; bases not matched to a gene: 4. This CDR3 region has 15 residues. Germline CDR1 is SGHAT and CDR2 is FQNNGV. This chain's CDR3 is CASSLRWDRNTEAFF. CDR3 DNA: TGTGCCAGCAGCTTAAGGTGGGACAGGAACACTGAAGCTTTCTTT.

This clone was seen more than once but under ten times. CDR3 region: CASSEGTSGVYEQYF. For the CDR3, the DNA is TGTGCCAGCAGCGAAGGGACTAGCGGAGTCTACGAGCAGTACTTC. The chain links TRBV3-1 (or the pseudogene TRBV3-2) to TRBJ2-7, with TRBD2 identical over 11 bases. This CDR3 contains 15 residues. With 5 bases clipped from V and 3 bases from J, the junction kept 6 bases outside the gene matches. Germline CDR1 LGHDT, CDR2 YNNKEL (reference sequence).

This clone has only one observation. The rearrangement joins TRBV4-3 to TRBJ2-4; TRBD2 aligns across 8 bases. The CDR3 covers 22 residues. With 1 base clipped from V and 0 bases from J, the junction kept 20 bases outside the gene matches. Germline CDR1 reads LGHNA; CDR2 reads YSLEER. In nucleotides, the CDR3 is TGCGCCAGCAGCCAAGCGACCCCAAGCGGGAGTAGGAAACGCCGAGCCAAAAACATTCAGTACTTC. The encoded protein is CASSQATPSGSRKRRAKNIQYF.

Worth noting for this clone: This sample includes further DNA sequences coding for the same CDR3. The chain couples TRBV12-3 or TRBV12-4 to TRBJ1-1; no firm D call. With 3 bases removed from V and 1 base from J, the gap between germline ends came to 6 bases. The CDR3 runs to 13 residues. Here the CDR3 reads CASSFAGNTEAFF. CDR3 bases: TGTGCCAGCAGTTTTGCAGGGAACACTGAAGCTTTCTTT.

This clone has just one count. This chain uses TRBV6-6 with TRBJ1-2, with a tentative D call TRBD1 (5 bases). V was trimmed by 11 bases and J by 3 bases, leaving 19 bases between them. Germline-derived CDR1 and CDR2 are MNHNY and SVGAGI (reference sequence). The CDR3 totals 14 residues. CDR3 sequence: CAVTYVGADYGYTF. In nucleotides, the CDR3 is TGTGCCGTTACTTACGTTGGGGCGGACTATGGCTACACCTTC.

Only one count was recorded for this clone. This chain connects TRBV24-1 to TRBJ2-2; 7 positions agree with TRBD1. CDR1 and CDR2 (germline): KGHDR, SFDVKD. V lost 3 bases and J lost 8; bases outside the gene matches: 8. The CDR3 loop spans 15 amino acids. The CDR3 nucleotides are TGTGCCACCAGTGATAGGACGAGGGGGCTAGGGGAGCTGTTTTTT. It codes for CATSDRTRGLGELFF.

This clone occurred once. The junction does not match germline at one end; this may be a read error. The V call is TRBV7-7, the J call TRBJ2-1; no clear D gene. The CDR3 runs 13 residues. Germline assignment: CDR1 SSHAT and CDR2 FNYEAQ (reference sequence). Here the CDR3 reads CASSPPASNEQFF. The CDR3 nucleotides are TGTGCTAGCAGCCCCCCCGCGTCCAATGAGCAGTTCTTC. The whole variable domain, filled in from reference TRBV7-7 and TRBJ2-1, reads GAGVSQSPRYKVTKRGQDVTLRCDPISSHATLYWYQQALGQGPEFLTYFNYEAQPDKSGLPSDRFSAERPEGSISTLTIQRTEQRDSAMYRCASSPPASNEQFFGPGTRLTVL.

DNA for the CDR3: TGTGCCAGCAGCCCAGGAAGGACAGGGAGAGAGACCCAGTACTTC. The encoded protein is CASSPGRTGRETQYF. This sequence joins TRBV9 and TRBJ2-5, with 8 bases lining up with TRBD1. Per germline, CDR1 SGDLS and CDR2 YYNGEE. The CDR3 runs 15 residues. Germline trimming cut 4 bases from V and 4 bases from J; bases unmatched to any gene: 9.

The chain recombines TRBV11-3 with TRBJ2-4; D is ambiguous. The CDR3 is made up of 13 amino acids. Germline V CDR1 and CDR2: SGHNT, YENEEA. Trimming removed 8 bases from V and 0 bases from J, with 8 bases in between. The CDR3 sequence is CASSKLAKNIQYF. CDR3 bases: TGTGCCAGCTCAAAACTAGCCAAAAACATTCAGTACTTC. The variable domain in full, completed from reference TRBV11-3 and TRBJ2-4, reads EAGVVQSPRYKIIEKKQPVAFWCNPISGHNTLYWYLQNLGQGPELLIRYENEEAVDDSQLPKDRFSAERLKGVDSTLKIQPAELGDSAVYLCASSKLAKNIQYFGAGTRLSVL.

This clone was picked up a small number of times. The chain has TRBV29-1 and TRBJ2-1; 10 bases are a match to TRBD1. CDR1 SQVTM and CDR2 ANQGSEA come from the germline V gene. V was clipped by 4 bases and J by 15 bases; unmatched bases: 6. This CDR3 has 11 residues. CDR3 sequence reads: CSVGGDRGRFF. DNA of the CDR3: TGCAGCGTTGGCGGGGACAGGGGTCGGTTCTTC.

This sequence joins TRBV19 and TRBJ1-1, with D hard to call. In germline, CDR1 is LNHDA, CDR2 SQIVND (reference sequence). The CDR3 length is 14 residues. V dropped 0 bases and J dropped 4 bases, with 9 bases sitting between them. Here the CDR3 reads CASSIDRGSTEAFF. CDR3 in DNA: TGTGCCAGTAGTATAGACCGGGGTTCCACTGAAGCTTTCTTT.

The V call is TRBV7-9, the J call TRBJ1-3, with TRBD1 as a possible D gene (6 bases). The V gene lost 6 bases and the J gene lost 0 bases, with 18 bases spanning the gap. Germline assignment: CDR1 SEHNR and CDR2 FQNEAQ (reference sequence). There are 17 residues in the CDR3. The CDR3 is CASSPQGLSDSGNTIYF. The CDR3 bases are TGTGCCAGCAGTCCACAGGGCCTCTCTGACTCTGGAAACACCATATATTTT.

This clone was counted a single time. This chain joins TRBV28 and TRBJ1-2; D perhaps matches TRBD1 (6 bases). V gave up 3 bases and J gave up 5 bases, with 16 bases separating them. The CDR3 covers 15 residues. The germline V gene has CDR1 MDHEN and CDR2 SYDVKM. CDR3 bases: TGTGCCAGCAGTTTTTGGGACAAGCGGCCTTATGGCTACACCTTC. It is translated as CASSFWDKRPYGYTF.

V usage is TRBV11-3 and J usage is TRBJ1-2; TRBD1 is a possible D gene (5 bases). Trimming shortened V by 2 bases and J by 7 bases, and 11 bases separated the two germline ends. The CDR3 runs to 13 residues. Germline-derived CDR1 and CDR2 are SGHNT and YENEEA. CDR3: CASSLQGSGGYTF. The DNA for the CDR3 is TGTGCCAGCAGCTTACAGGGTTCGGGTGGCTACACCTTC.

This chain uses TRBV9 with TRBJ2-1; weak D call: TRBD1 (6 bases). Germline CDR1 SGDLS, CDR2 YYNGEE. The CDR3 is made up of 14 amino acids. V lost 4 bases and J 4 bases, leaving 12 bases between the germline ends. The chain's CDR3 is CASSFRTAYNEQFF. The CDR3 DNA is TGTGCCAGCAGCTTCCGGACAGCTTACAATGAGCAGTTCTTC.

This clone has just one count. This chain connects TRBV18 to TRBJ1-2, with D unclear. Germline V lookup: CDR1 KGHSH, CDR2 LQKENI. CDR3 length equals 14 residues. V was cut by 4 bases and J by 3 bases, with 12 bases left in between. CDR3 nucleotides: TGTGCCAGCTCACTGAGCGCCATGGACTATGGCTACACCTTC. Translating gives CASSLSAMDYGYTF.

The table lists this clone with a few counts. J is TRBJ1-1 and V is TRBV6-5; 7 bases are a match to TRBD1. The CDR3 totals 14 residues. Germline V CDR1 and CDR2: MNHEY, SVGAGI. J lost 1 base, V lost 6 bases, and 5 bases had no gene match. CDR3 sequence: CASSPRDRNTEAFF. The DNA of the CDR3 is TGTGCCAGCAGCCCGAGGGACAGGAACACTGAAGCTTTCTTT.

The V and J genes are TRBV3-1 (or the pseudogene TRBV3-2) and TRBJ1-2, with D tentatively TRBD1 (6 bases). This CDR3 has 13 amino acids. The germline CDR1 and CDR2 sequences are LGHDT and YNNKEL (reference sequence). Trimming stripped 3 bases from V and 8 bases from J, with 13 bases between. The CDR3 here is CASSQNRVGGYTF. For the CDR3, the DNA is TGTGCCAGCAGCCAGAACAGGGTTGGAGGCTACACCTTC.

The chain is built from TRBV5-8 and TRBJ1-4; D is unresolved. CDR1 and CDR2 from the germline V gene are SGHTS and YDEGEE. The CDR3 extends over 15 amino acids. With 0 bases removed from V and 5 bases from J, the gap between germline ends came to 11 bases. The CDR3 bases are TGTGCCAGCAGCTTGGGCGGGAGTAGGAATGAAAAACTGTTTTTT. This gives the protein CASSLGGSRNEKLFF.

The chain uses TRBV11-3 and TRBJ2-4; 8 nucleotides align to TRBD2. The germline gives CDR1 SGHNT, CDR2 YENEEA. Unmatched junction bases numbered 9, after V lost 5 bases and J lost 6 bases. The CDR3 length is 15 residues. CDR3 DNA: TGTGCCAGCAGCCTAAGCGGGAGCGGGGGAAACATTCAGTACTTC. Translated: CASSLSGSGGNIQYF.